The 17 T cell receptor beta chains presented below share a single source sample, sequenced in a study of cytomegalovirus exposure and HLA in healthy donors (dated by TCRdb to the late 2010s). The library was generated by the immunoSEQ multiplex PCR assay. The multiplex PCR relied on a mix of 60 forward primers for TCR Vbeta segments and 13 reverse primers for TCR Jbeta segments. What TCRdb holds here is the immuneACCESS table cut down to in-frame rearrangements. Part of the clones is not present; checked against another copy, under half of the missing clones reflect an unresolved V gene, and the others are unexplained. For this sample there are under 300,000 clones; roughly four fifths appear just once. The top ten clonotypes cover 8% of the sample. What was sequenced was PBMCs. These receptors all stem from a woman aged 55-70 years in good health and CMV-seropositive.

The chain uses TRBV7-9 and TRBJ1-2, with TRBD1 identical over 8 bases. Germline-derived CDR1 and CDR2 are SEHNR and FQNEAQ (reference sequence). V lost 5 bases, J lost 4 bases, and 3 bases stayed unmatched. The CDR3 is made up of 13 amino acids. This CDR3 reads CASSPGTGYGYTF. CDR3 coding DNA: TGTGCCAGCAGCCCGGGGACAGGCTATGGCTACACCTTC.

The chain links TRBV10-3 to TRBJ2-1, with 11 bases that match TRBD2. Per germline, CDR1 ENHRY and CDR2 SYGVKD. The CDR3 length is 20 residues. J lost 4 bases, V lost 4 bases, and 18 bases had no gene match. The CDR3 coding sequence is TGTGCCATCAGTGGGACCATAAGGATAAGGATAGCGGGGGGGTACAATGAGCAGTTCTTC. Its translation: CAISGTIRIRIAGGYNEQFF.

V gene TRBV5-1 combines with J gene TRBJ2-2; 9 nucleotides align to TRBD1. The CDR3 has 16 residues. CDR1 and CDR2 (germline): SGHRS, YFSETQ. V trimming: 3 bases; J trimming: 6 bases; junction bases outside the gene matches: 9. The CDR3, as DNA: TGCGCCAGCAGCTCACTACAGGGGGCCTTGGCCGGGGAGCTGTTTTTT. Translation gives CASSSLQGALAGELFF. Full variable domain (rest looked up from reference TRBV5-1 and TRBJ2-2): KAGVTQTPRYLIKTRGQQVTLSCSPISGHRSVSWYQQTPGQGLQFLFEYFSETQRNKGNFPGRFSGRQFSNSRSEMNVSTLELGDSALYLCASSSLQGALAGELFFGEGSRLTVL.

The chain carries TRBV27 and TRBJ2-7; 8 bases fit TRBD1. The CDR3 is made up of 15 amino acids. The V gene's germline CDR1 is MNHEY and CDR2 SMNVEV (reference sequence). J was trimmed by 1 base and V by 3 bases; bases with no gene match: 5. The CDR3 bases are TGTGCCAGCAGTTTGTCAGGGGGCATGTCCTACGAGCAGTACTTC. Encoded protein: CASSLSGGMSYEQYF.

The gene calls are TRBV14 and TRBJ2-7; 14 bases agree with TRBD2. The V and J ends lost 5 bases and 2 bases, in that order; junction bases with no gene match: 8. The CDR3 consists of 17 residues. CDR1 is SGHDN and CDR2 is FVKESK in the germline V gene. CDR3 nucleotides: TGTGCCAGCAGCTCTCGGACTAGCGGGAGGCTGCCCTACGAGCAGTACTTC. Its translation is CASSSRTSGRLPYEQYF.

V is TRBV5-1 and J is TRBJ2-1; tentative D call: TRBD2 (6 bases). This CDR3 contains 15 residues. The germline V gene has CDR1 SGHRS and CDR2 YFSETQ. The ends were cut back, 0 bases at V and 4 bases at J, with 11 bases in the middle. In DNA form, the CDR3 reads TGCGCCAGCAGCTTGGGTCCCGGGACTTACAATGAGCAGTTCTTC. Translating gives CASSLGPGTYNEQFF. The full variable domain, in which reference TRBV5-1 and TRBJ2-1 provide the parts outside the CDR3, is KAGVTQTPRYLIKTRGQQVTLSCSPISGHRSVSWYQQTPGQGLQFLFEYFSETQRNKGNFPGRFSGRQFSNSRSEMNVSTLELGDSALYLCASSLGPGTYNEQFFGPGTRLTVL.

The chain is built from TRBV27 and TRBJ1-2, with D perhaps matching TRBD1 (6 bases). V dropped 2 bases and J dropped 0 bases, with 13 bases sitting between them. Germline V gene data show CDR1 as MNHEY and CDR2 as SMNVEV (reference sequence). The CDR3 contains 16 residues. The CDR3 DNA follows: TGTGCCAGCAGTTTAGGGGGGGCGATGACTAACTATGGCTACACCTTC. This gives the protein CASSLGGAMTNYGYTF.

The sample holds one count of this clone. The V and J genes are TRBV25-1 and TRBJ1-1; D possibly corresponds to TRBD1 (5 bases). Germline V gene sequence: CDR1 MGHDK, CDR2 SYGVNS. The CDR3 is made up of 15 amino acids. Trimming removed 7 bases at V and 2 bases at J, with 17 bases between. This CDR3 is CASTPLDTHNTEAFF. DNA of the CDR3: TGTGCCAGCACCCCCCTGGACACGCATAACACTGAAGCTTTCTTT.

The chain has TRBV4-1 and TRBJ1-5; maybe TRBD1 (5 bases). Trimming left V 4 bases short and J 1 base short, with 11 bases between. Germline V CDR1 and CDR2: MGHRA, YSYEKL. The CDR3 contains 15 residues. The CDR3 here is CASSPVPGSNQPQHF. The CDR3 region has the DNA TGCGCCAGCAGCCCCGTTCCAGGGAGCAATCAGCCCCAGCATTTT.

This rearrangement joins TRBV29-1 to TRBJ1-2; possibly TRBD1 for D (5 bases). Trimming cost V 4 bases and J 3 bases, with 15 bases left between them. CDR1 and CDR2 (germline): SQVTM, ANQGSEA. The CDR3 length is 14 residues. The CDR3 nucleotides are TGCAGCGTTGCTCGTGGAGGGGAGGACTATGGCTACACCTTC. The encoded protein is CSVARGGEDYGYTF.

V gene TRBV9 combines with J gene TRBJ1-5; 9 bases line up with TRBD1. Germline V gene sequence: CDR1 SGDLS, CDR2 YYNGEE. After removal of 3 bases from V and 7 bases from J, the junction contained 8 bases not matched to a gene. The CDR3 is 15 amino acids. The CDR3 protein is CASSGGGQGGQPQHF. The CDR3 DNA is TGTGCCAGCAGCGGGGGGGGACAGGGCGGACAGCCCCAGCATTTT. The full variable domain, its missing parts supplied by reference TRBV9 and TRBJ1-5, is DSGVTQTPKHLITATGQRVTLRCSPRSGDLSVYWYQQSLDQGLQFLIQYYNGEERAKGNILERFSAQQFPDLHSELNLSSLELGDSALYFCASSGGGQGGQPQHFGDGTRLSIL.

This chain links TRBV19 with TRBJ1-1; D uncertain. The CDR3 covers 14 residues. Germline V gene sequence: CDR1 LNHDA, CDR2 SQIVND (reference sequence). The ends were cut back, 5 bases at V and 4 bases at J, with 14 bases in the middle. CDR3 DNA sequence: TGTGCCAGTAGTGTGCACAGCGGTGGCACTGAAGCTTTCTTT. Translated, it gives CASSVHSGGTEAFF. Using reference TRBV19 and TRBJ1-1 for the parts outside the CDR3, the full variable domain is DGGITQSPKYLFRKEGQNVTLSCEQNLNHDAMYWYRQDPGQGLRLIYYSQIVNDFQKGDIAEGYSVSREKKESFPLTVTSAQKNPTAFYLCASSVHSGGTEAFFGQGTRLTVV.

The chain joins TRBV18 to TRBJ1-1; tentative D call: TRBD1 (5 bases). The V end was cut by 3 bases, the J end by 1 base, with 15 bases between. Germline values: CDR1 KGHSH, CDR2 LQKENI. CDR3 size: 16 residues. CDR3 protein: CASSPLNPTGNTEAFF. The CDR3 region has the DNA TGTGCCAGCTCACCCTTGAACCCTACAGGGAACACTGAAGCTTTCTTT.

V gene TRBV11-2 combines with J gene TRBJ1-1; 8 bases agree with TRBD1. V lost 5 bases and J lost 6; bases outside the gene matches: 11. Germline CDR1 SGHAT, CDR2 FQNNGV. The CDR3 consists of 15 residues. Written as DNA, the CDR3 is TGTGCCAGCAGCGGAGTTGGACAGGGAGACGCTGAAGCTTTCTTT. It is translated as CASSGVGQGDAEAFF.

The chain has TRBV18 and TRBJ2-7; 10 bases agree with TRBD2. V lost 1 base and J lost 1; bases outside the gene matches: 7. Germline V CDR1 and CDR2: KGHSH, LQKENI. The CDR3 extends over 17 amino acids. The CDR3 region has the DNA TGTGCCAGCTCACCACTCACTAGCGGGAAGGGGTCCTACGAGCAGTACTTC. This sequence encodes CASSPLTSGKGSYEQYF.

The rearrangement links TRBV28 to TRBJ1-5; 7 bases are shared with TRBD1. The CDR3 is made up of 15 amino acids. Germline trimming cut 3 bases from V and 2 bases from J; bases unmatched to any gene: 4. Per germline, CDR1 MDHEN and CDR2 SYDVKM. The CDR3 loop is CASSLTGLGNQPQHF. In DNA, the CDR3 is TGTGCCAGCAGTTTGACAGGGTTGGGCAATCAGCCCCAGCATTTT.

The sample holds a few counts of this clone. The chain combines TRBV11-2 with TRBJ1-3; D gene ambiguous. Germline loops: CDR1 SGHAT, CDR2 FQNNGV. The germline V and J ends were trimmed by 2 bases and 0 bases, with 8 bases remaining between them. CDR3 length: 15 amino acids. CDR3 sequence: CASSLLSSSGNTIYF. CDR3 DNA sequence: TGTGCCAGCAGCTTATTATCGAGCTCTGGAAACACCATATATTTT.